Listed below are T cell receptor beta chains from one sample, sequenced in a study of blood T cell repertoires in COVID-19. Only in-frame clones appear in the TCRdb table, and some are missing; sequencing was by immunoSEQ multiplex PCR. Of about 120,000 clones listed, approximately 85% are singletons. Sequences were obtained from peripheral blood. These receptor sequences come from a human donor in a cohort sampled during active COVID-19. CDR3s include the opening cysteine and the closing phenylalanine or tryptophan. A D gene is named only where the DNA matches it firmly. Some rows mark clone size as missing; the rest say once, few, many or name a class of expanded clone.

d_call clone_size j_call cdr3_length v_call cdr3_aa cdr3_nt
- once TRBJ2-1 11 TRBV7-9 CASSTRLGQFF TGTGCCAGCAGCACTAGACTTGGGCAGTTCTTC
- - TRBJ1-6 15 TRBV6-5 CASSYTGFDYSPLHF TGTGCCAGCAGTTATACGGGGTTCGATTATTCACCCCTCCACTTT
- - TRBJ1-6 15 TRBV19 CASSIGGFLVSPLHF TGTGCCAGTAGTATAGGAGGCTTTTTAGTTTCACCCCTCCACTTT
- - TRBJ2-3 13 TRBV27 CASTTTSTDTQYF TGTGCCAGCACCACGACTAGCACAGATACGCAGTATTTT
TRBD1 - TRBJ2-7 14 TRBV5-1 CASSTTGQANEQYF TGCGCCAGCAGCACGACAGGGCAGGCGAACGAGCAGTACTTC
TRBD2 - TRBJ2-1 17 TRBV24-1 CATSDGTSGGSYNEQFF TGTGCCACCAGTGATGGGACTAGCGGGGGCTCCTACAATGAGCAGTTCTTC
- once TRBJ1-4 13 TRBV10-3 CAISDPGDEKLFF TGTGCCATCAGTGACCCGGGGGATGAAAAACTGTTTTTT
- - TRBJ2-7 12 TRBV6-2/TRBV6-3 CASSAPRVEQYF TGTGCCAGCAGTGCCCCGAGAGTCGAGCAGTACTTC
- once TRBJ2-5 13 TRBV11-2 CASSRDNQETQYF TGTGCCAGCAGCAGGGACAACCAAGAGACCCAGTACTTC
- - TRBJ1-3 16 TRBV6-1 CASSEVSRQTWNTIYF TGTGCCAGCAGTGAAGTTTCAAGACAGACTTGGAACACCATATATTTT
- once TRBJ1-2 11 TRBV12-3/TRBV12-4 CASSWGGGYTF TGTGCCAGCAGTTGGGGGGGTGGCTACACCTTC
- - TRBJ2-2 15 TRBV6-2/TRBV6-3 CASSYTTGRGGELFF TGTGCCAGCAGTTACACGACAGGCCGGGGCGGGGAGCTGTTTTTT
TRBD1 - TRBJ2-5 15 TRBV5-1 CASSLGVTGGETQYF TGCGCCAGCAGCTTGGGAGTGACAGGGGGAGAGACCCAGTACTTC
- - TRBJ1-5 13 TRBV5-1 CASSLDANQPQHF TGCGCCAGCAGCTTGGATGCGAATCAGCCCCAGCATTTT
- - TRBJ1-1 12 TRBV5-1 CASSPVGTEAFF TGCGCCAGCAGCCCCGTGGGGACAGAAGCTTTCTTT
- few TRBJ1-3 16 TRBV5-1 CASSFGVTRSGNTIYF TGCGCCAGCAGCTTCGGAGTGACCCGCTCTGGAAACACCATATATTTT
TRBD2 - TRBJ2-4 17 TRBV5-8 CASSLDTSGGAKNIQYF TGTGCCAGCAGCTTGGATACTAGCGGGGGGGCCAAAAACATTCAGTACTTC
- - TRBJ1-4 15 TRBV5-1 CASSSQQGGNEKLFF TGCGCCAGCAGCAGCCAGCAGGGTGGTAACGAAAAACTGTTTTTT
TRBD1 - TRBJ1-6 15 TRBV5-1 CASSLGDRANSPLHF TGCGCCAGCAGCTTGGGGGACAGGGCTAATTCACCCCTCCACTTT
- - TRBJ2-3 14 TRBV5-1 CASSLTAGTDTQYF TGCGCCAGCAGCTTAACGGCGGGCACAGATACGCAGTATTTT
- - TRBJ1-2 16 TRBV5-1 CASSLMAQVTNYGYTF TGCGCCAGCAGCTTGATGGCCCAGGTTACTAACTATGGCTACACCTTC
- - TRBJ2-7 13 TRBV6-5 CASRPQGTNEQYF TGTGCCAGCAGGCCGCAGGGTACGAACGAGCAGTACTTC
TRBD2 - TRBJ2-2 17 TRBV2 CASSGVPSGGATGELFF TGTGCCAGCAGTGGTGTCCCCAGCGGGGGGGCGACCGGGGAGCTGTTTTTT
- - TRBJ1-1 13 TRBV12-3/TRBV12-4 CASTDRINTEAFF TGTGCCAGCACGGACAGAATCAACACTGAAGCTTTCTTT
TRBD2 - TRBJ2-2 16 TRBV7-9 CASRGGAGQNTGELFF TGTGCCAGCAGGGGAGGAGCGGGGCAGAACACCGGGGAGCTGTTTTTT
TRBD1 - TRBJ1-4 13 TRBV28 CASKGGTNEKLFF TGTGCCAGCAAAGGGGGCACTAATGAAAAACTGTTTTTT
TRBD2 - TRBJ2-1 16 TRBV2 CASSTRLAGALNEQFF TGTGCCAGCAGCACCCGACTAGCGGGGGCCCTCAATGAGCAGTTCTTC
TRBD1 - TRBJ2-3 16 TRBV5-5 CASSWGQISSTDTQYF TGTGCCAGCAGCTGGGGACAGATCTCTAGCACAGATACGCAGTATTTT
TRBD1 - TRBJ2-1 17 TRBV5-4 CASSSPGQGITYNEQFF TGTGCCAGCAGCTCGCCGGGACAGGGGATTACCTACAATGAGCAGTTCTTC
TRBD1 few TRBJ1-5 15 TRBV4-3 CASSPGTGGQQPQHF TGCGCCAGCAGCCCCGGGACAGGGGGCCAACAGCCCCAGCATTTT
TRBD2 - TRBJ2-5 17 TRBV3-1/TRBV3-2 CASSQVSERGGQETQYF TGTGCCAGCAGCCAAGTCTCGGAGCGGGGGGGCCAAGAGACCCAGTACTTC
TRBD1 - TRBJ1-4 15 TRBV9 CASSVAGGLDEKLFF TGTGCCAGCAGCGTAGCAGGGGGCTTAGATGAAAAACTGTTTTTT
TRBD2 - TRBJ2-5 18 TRBV9 CASSLGVTSGGPQETQYF TGTGCCAGCTCACTCGGGGTCACTAGCGGGGGGCCCCAAGAGACCCAGTACTTC
- - TRBJ2-1 14 TRBV7-9 CASSHGNGGNEQFF TGTGCCAGCAGCCACGGGAACGGTGGCAATGAGCAGTTCTTC
- - TRBJ1-6 16 TRBV28 CASSFRRSSYNSPLHF TGTGCCAGCAGTTTCCGTCGGAGCTCCTATAATTCACCCCTCCACTTT
- - TRBJ2-7 13 TRBV7-2 CASSLRQTHEQYF TGTGCCAGCAGCTTACGACAAACCCACGAGCAGTACTTC
TRBD2 few TRBJ2-1 16 TRBV19 CASSDPGLAGYNEQFF TGTGCCAGTAGTGACCCGGGACTAGCGGGGTACAATGAGCAGTTCTTC
TRBD1 - TRBJ2-3 12 TRBV29-1 CSQRTGGATQYF TGCAGCCAAAGGACAGGGGGCGCTACGCAGTATTTT
- few TRBJ1-1 15 TRBV7-9 CASSFSQQLNTEAFF TGTGCCAGCAGCTTTTCCCAACAGTTGAACACTGAAGCTTTCTTT
TRBD2 once TRBJ2-1 18 TRBV9 CASSVGASGGPSYNEQFF TGTGCCAGCAGCGTAGGGGCTAGCGGGGGTCCCTCCTACAATGAGCAGTTCTTC
TRBD1 few TRBJ2-7 14 TRBV28 CASSLGDRDYEQYF TGTGCCAGCAGTTTAGGGGACAGGGACTACGAGCAGTACTTC
- - TRBJ2-5 13 TRBV19 CAISPGKEETQYF TGTGCCATTTCCCCCGGGAAGGAAGAGACCCAGTACTTC
TRBD1 - TRBJ2-1 17 TRBV9 CASSGRDGQGAYNEQFF TGTGCCAGCAGCGGGCGGGATGGACAGGGGGCCTACAATGAGCAGTTCTTC
- - TRBJ2-6 15 TRBV6-5 CASNPRDSGANVLTF TGTGCCAGCAACCCGAGAGACTCTGGGGCCAACGTCCTGACTTTC
TRBD1 - TRBJ2-3 14 TRBV29-1 CSVRQGGGTDTQYF TGCAGCGTTAGACAGGGGGGAGGCACAGATACGCAGTATTTT
TRBD1 - TRBJ2-5 15 TRBV5-1 CASSRQGNIAETQYF TGCGCCAGCAGCCGACAGGGGAATATTGCGGAGACCCAGTACTTC
- - TRBJ2-3 15 TRBV11-2 CASSLVTINTDTQYF TGTGCCAGCAGCTTAGTTACTATAAACACAGATACGCAGTATTTT
- - TRBJ2-5 13 TRBV5-6 CASSGTSLETQYF TGTGCCAGCAGCGGAACTAGTCTCGAGACCCAGTACTTC
TRBD1 - TRBJ1-6 14 TRBV6-1 CASSEQGGESPLHF TGTGCCAGCAGTGAACAGGGGGGAGAGTCACCCCTCCACTTT
- once TRBJ2-3 13 TRBV2 CVSNGVGTDTQYF TGTGTCAGCAACGGGGTGGGCACAGATACGCAGTATTTT
- - TRBJ2-5 14 TRBV7-2 CASSLIGGLETQYF TGTGCCAGCAGCTTGATCGGGGGGCTGGAGACCCAGTACTTC
TRBD1 - TRBJ2-5 16 TRBV5-1 CASSWDRRSGKETQYF TGCGCCAGCAGCTGGGACAGACGCAGTGGGAAAGAGACCCAGTACTTC
TRBD1 - TRBJ1-6 14 TRBV15 CATSYTGDNSPLHF TGTGCCACCTCTTATACAGGGGATAATTCACCCCTCCACTTT